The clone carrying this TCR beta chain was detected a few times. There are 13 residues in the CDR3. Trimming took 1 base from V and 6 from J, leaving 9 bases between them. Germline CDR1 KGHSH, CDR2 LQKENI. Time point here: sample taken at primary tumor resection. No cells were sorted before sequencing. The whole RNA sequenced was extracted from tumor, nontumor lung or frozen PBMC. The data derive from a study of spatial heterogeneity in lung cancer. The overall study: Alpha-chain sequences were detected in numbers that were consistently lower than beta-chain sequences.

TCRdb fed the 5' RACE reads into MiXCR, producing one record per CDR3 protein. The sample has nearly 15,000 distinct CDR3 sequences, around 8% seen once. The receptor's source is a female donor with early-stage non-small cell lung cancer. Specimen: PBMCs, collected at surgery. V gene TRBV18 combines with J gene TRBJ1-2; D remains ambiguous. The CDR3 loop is CASSPQGTNGYTF. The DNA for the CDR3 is TGTGCCAGCTCACCACAGGGAACGAATGGCTACACCTTC.